Listed below are T cell receptor beta chains from one sample, sequenced in a study of OX40 agonist ivuxolimab in advanced cancers. The data were produced by immunoSEQ multiplex PCR, yet TCRdb's version contains in-frame clones alone and is incomplete. This sample has around 20,000 clones; over 80% occur once, and the top ten carry about 8%. The input for sequencing was CD4+ or CD8+ T cells sorted from blood, taken in a trial of the OX40 agonist ivuxolimab. The receptors come from an adult with an advanced solid tumor such as melanoma, head and neck, liver or kidney cancer. The conserved cysteine and the conserved F or W are not part of the CDR3 here.

v_call: TRBV5-6
j_call: TRBJ1-2
cdr3_aa: ASSLGFTWRHGYT

v_call: TRBV7-2
j_call: TRBJ2-3
cdr3_aa: ASSRTSLNTQY

v_call: TRBV5-6
j_call: TRBJ2-5
cdr3_aa: ASSLGGFGETQY

v_call: TRBV28
j_call: TRBJ1-1
cdr3_aa: ASSPTGVGTEAF

v_call: TRBV5-5
j_call: TRBJ2-7
cdr3_aa: ASSLVQSYEQY

v_call: TRBV5-6
j_call: TRBJ1-2
cdr3_aa: ASRAGTNLPYGYT

v_call: TRBV19
j_call: TRBJ1-2
cdr3_aa: ASSKRTAGRPNYGYT

v_call: TRBV19
j_call: TRBJ2-2
cdr3_aa: ASSINWGLEAGELF

v_call: TRBV7-9
j_call: TRBJ1-6
cdr3_aa: ASSSGRDSPLH

v_call: TRBV7-8
j_call: TRBJ2-4
cdr3_aa: ASSPQGLAKNIQY

v_call: TRBV11-2
j_call: TRBJ2-3
cdr3_aa: ASSIPGHSTDTQY

v_call: TRBV18
j_call: TRBJ2-5
cdr3_aa: ASSLGVLLQETQY

v_call: TRBV5-1
j_call: TRBJ2-5
cdr3_aa: ASSLDTSPTQETQY

v_call: TRBV6-5
j_call: TRBJ2-1
cdr3_aa: ASTVSIGPNNEQF

v_call: TRBV7-9
j_call: TRBJ1-1
cdr3_aa: ASSRNTEAF

v_call: TRBV9
j_call: TRBJ2-2
cdr3_aa: ASSYTGELF